These 28 T cell receptor beta chains were sequenced from one sample in a study of blood T cell repertoires in COVID-19. Assay: immunoSEQ multiplex PCR; the TCRdb copy retains only in-frame clones and omits some. The sample includes 200,000 to 250,000 clones, 88% of them seen just once. What was sequenced was PBMCs or T cells enriched from blood (not recorded which). The source of these receptors is a woman in her 30s who had been exposed to COVID-19.

The chain employs TRBV28 and TRBJ1-5; possibly TRBD1 for D (5 bases). Germline lookup yields CDR1 MDHEN and CDR2 SYDVKM. The length of the CDR3 is 12 residues. V was pared by 7 bases and J by 8 bases, with 12 bases between. The CDR3 sequence is CASTWGKEPQHF. In DNA, the CDR3 is TGTGCCAGCACTTGGGGCAAGGAGCCCCAGCATTTT. The entire variable domain, with the rest obtained from reference TRBV28 and TRBJ1-5, is as follows: DVKVTQSSRYLVKRTGEKVFLECVQDMDHENMFWYRQDPGLGLRLIYFSYDVKMKEKGDIPEGYSVSREKKERFSLILESASTNQTSMYLCASTWGKEPQHFGDGTRLSIL.

This chain joins TRBV6-1 and TRBJ2-5; D ambiguous. Germline values: CDR1 MNHNS, CDR2 SASEGT. The V end was cut by 3 bases, the J end by 5 bases, with 4 bases between. This CDR3 comprises 11 residues. CDR3 region: CASSEEETQYF. For the CDR3, the DNA is TGTGCCAGCAGTGAGGAGGAGACCCAGTACTTC.

The chain couples TRBV4-1 to TRBJ2-7; possibly TRBD1 for D (5 bases). Trimming pared 1 base from V and 2 bases from J, leaving 12 bases between. This CDR3 contains 15 residues. Germline V gives CDR1 MGHRA, CDR2 YSYEKL. CDR3 bases: TGCGCCAGCAGCCAAGCTACAGGTTCCGCCTACGAGCAGTACTTC. It specifies CASSQATGSAYEQYF.

The chain combines TRBV5-5 with TRBJ1-1, with D unclear. V was pared by 3 bases and J by 6 bases, with 9 bases between. Per the germline V gene, CDR1 is SGHKS and CDR2 is YYEKEE (reference sequence). The CDR3 has 12 residues. CDR3 loop: CASSYAVPEAFF. DNA of the CDR3: TGTGCCAGCAGCTATGCGGTACCTGAAGCTTTCTTT.

J is TRBJ1-5 and V is TRBV4-1; 7 bases fit TRBD1. The CDR3 covers 15 residues. Germline V gene sequence: CDR1 MGHRA, CDR2 YSYEKL. The J segment lost 8 bases and the V segment lost 1 base, leaving 8 bases of the junction unmatched. CDR3 amino acids: CASSQAGRGTEPQHF. The CDR3 nucleotides read TGCGCCAGCAGCCAAGCCGGCAGGGGGACGGAGCCCCAGCATTTT.

The chain links TRBV5-5 to TRBJ2-7; D is unclear. Trimming cost V 1 base and J 5 bases, with 10 bases left between them. The CDR3 loop spans 13 amino acids. CDR1 SGHKS and CDR2 YYEKEE come from the germline V gene (reference sequence). As DNA, the CDR3 is TGTGCCAGCAGCTTGCCTACCCTAGACGAGCAGTACTTC. As protein: CASSLPTLDEQYF.

For this clone: This CDR3 is also generated by other DNA sequences in the sample. The chain joins TRBV5-1 to TRBJ2-3, with 7 bases aligning to TRBD2. Germline V gene sequence: CDR1 SGHRS, CDR2 YFSETQ. Unmatched junction bases numbered 3, after V lost 2 bases and J lost 3 bases. The CDR3 runs to 14 residues. DNA for the CDR3: TGCGCCAGCAGCTTTAGCGGGTCGACAGATACGCAGTATTTT. It yields the protein CASSFSGSTDTQYF.

The V gene is TRBV5-4, the J gene TRBJ2-1; 8 bases match TRBD2. The CDR3 loop spans 15 amino acids. J was trimmed by 2 bases and V by 4 bases; bases with no gene match: 5. Per the germline V gene, CDR1 is SGHNT and CDR2 is YYREEE (reference sequence). In DNA, the CDR3 is TGTGCCAGCAGCCGGGGGACTAGGACCTACAATGAGCAGTTCTTC. This encodes CASSRGTRTYNEQFF.

The V call is TRBV5-8, the J call TRBJ1-2; 9 nucleotides align to TRBD1. The ends lost 3 bases at V and 14 bases at J; junction bases unmatched: 11. Germline CDR1 reads SGHTS; CDR2 reads YDEGEE. This CDR3 has 13 residues. The CDR3 region has the DNA TGTGCCAGCAGCTGGGGACAGGGCGGAGCGGCTACCTTC. This sequence encodes CASSWGQGGAATF.

The CDR3 DNA is TGTGCCAGTAGTATGACCCAGGGATCCTTCGGGGGCTACACCTTC. Translated, it gives CASSMTQGSFGGYTF. The genes are TRBV19 and TRBJ1-2, with a tentative D call TRBD1 (5 bases). CDR1 and CDR2 (germline): LNHDA, SQIVND (reference sequence). The V end was cut by 3 bases, the J end by 8 bases, with 19 bases between. The CDR3 has 15 residues.

This chain uses TRBV3-1 (or the pseudogene TRBV3-2) with TRBJ1-3; D is unclear. CDR3 length: 14 amino acids. The germline V and J ends were trimmed by 0 bases and 1 base, with 4 bases remaining between them. Looked up from germline, CDR1 is LGHDT and CDR2 is YNNKEL (reference sequence). The CDR3 bases are TGTGCCAGCAGCCAAGATCTTTCTGGAAACACCATATATTTT. This translates into CASSQDLSGNTIYF.

V usage is TRBV27 and J usage is TRBJ2-7; 8 nucleotides align to TRBD2. This CDR3 has 13 residues. Germline CDR1 reads MNHEY; CDR2 reads SMNVEV (reference sequence). V gave up 3 bases and J gave up 4 bases; unmatched junction bases: 2. CDR3 nucleotide sequence: TGTGCCAGCAGTTTCAGCGGGAGTTACGAGCAGTACTTC. It yields the protein CASSFSGSYEQYF.

The genes are TRBV7-8 and TRBJ2-1; tentative D call: TRBD2 (5 bases). The V and J ends lost 0 bases and 9 bases respectively, with 9 bases between them. The CDR3 covers 13 residues. The germline gives CDR1 SGHVS, CDR2 FQNEAQ. As DNA, the CDR3 is TGTGCCAGCAGCTTAGCGGGAGTATCTGAGCAGTTCTTC. Its translation: CASSLAGVSEQFF.

The chain carries TRBV30 and TRBJ1-2; tentatively, D is TRBD1 (6 bases). Deletions cut 1 base from V and 5 bases from J, with 17 bases between. The CDR3 has 15 residues. Germline CDR1 is GTSNPN and CDR2 is SVGIG (reference sequence). The CDR3 DNA is TGTGCCTGGAGTGAGGGACATCGGCCATTGTATGGCTACACCTTC. Amino acids: CAWSEGHRPLYGYTF.

This clone appeared a few times. The chain employs TRBV19 and TRBJ2-1; TRBD2 matches at 7 bases. Trimming at V came to 5 bases and at J to 2 bases, leaving 3 bases not matched to a gene. CDR3 length: 14 residues. Germline V lookup: CDR1 LNHDA, CDR2 SQIVND (reference sequence). CDR3 region: CASSFGLAYNEQFF. The CDR3 nucleotides read TGTGCCAGTAGTTTCGGACTAGCCTACAATGAGCAGTTCTTC.

The V call is TRBV10-1, the J call TRBJ1-2; D perhaps matches TRBD1 (5 bases). The length of the CDR3 is 13 residues. Deletions cut 3 bases from V and 5 bases from J, with 10 bases between. The V gene's germline CDR1 is WNHNN and CDR2 SYGVQD (reference sequence). The CDR3 DNA is TGCGCCAGCAGTGAAAATCGGGGGTATGGCTACACCTTC. Translating it yields CASSENRGYGYTF.

The V and J genes are TRBV4-1 and TRBJ1-4, with 9 positions matching TRBD1. The CDR3 is 15 amino acids. Germline V CDR1 and CDR2: MGHRA, YSYEKL. Trimming removed 4 bases from V and 6 bases from J; junction bases left unmatched: 6. The CDR3 protein is CASSRDRGEDEKLFF. DNA of the CDR3: TGCGCCAGCAGCCGAGACAGGGGGGAGGATGAAAAACTGTTTTTT.

The V call is TRBV5-1, the J call TRBJ2-3; TRBD1 aligns across 8 bases. Germline lookup yields CDR1 SGHRS and CDR2 YFSETQ. This CDR3 comprises 15 residues. J was trimmed by 5 bases and V by 0 bases; bases with no gene match: 5. The CDR3 region has the DNA TGCGCCAGCAGCTTGGCCAGGGGGCGCGGAGATACGCAGTATTTT. Translated, it gives CASSLARGRGDTQYF.

This clone was observed a handful of times. The chain recombines TRBV30 with TRBJ2-6; 7 bases line up with TRBD1. Trimming at V came to 4 bases and at J to 3 bases, leaving 0 bases not matched to a gene. Germline values: CDR1 GTSNPN, CDR2 SVGIG (reference sequence). The length of the CDR3 is 13 residues. CDR3 amino acids: CAWNRGGANVLTF. CDR3 coding DNA: TGTGCCTGGAACAGGGGTGGGGCCAACGTCCTGACTTTC.

This clone was recorded a few times. The CDR3 DNA reads as TGTGCCAGCAGCCAATCCGGGACAGGGAGGGGTAATGAGCAGTTCTTC. Its translation is CASSQSGTGRGNEQFF. This sequence joins TRBV11-3 and TRBJ2-1; 9 bases fit TRBD1. The V segment lost 5 bases and the J segment 7 bases; nucleotides outside the gene matches: 12. The CDR3 runs to 16 residues. CDR1 is SGHNT and CDR2 is YENEEA in the germline V gene.

On this clone: At the DNA level, this CDR3 is encoded by other sequences in the same sample as well. The chain couples TRBV6-4 to TRBJ2-3; 8 bases are a match to TRBD1. Germline CDR1 is MRHNA and CDR2 is SNTAGT. The CDR3 consists of 14 residues. V lost 0 bases to trimming and J lost 4 bases; unmatched junction nucleotides: 0. CDR3 sequence (DNA): TGTGCCAGCAGTGACTCACAGGGGGCAGATACGCAGTATTTT. It encodes CASSDSQGADTQYF.

This rearrangement joins TRBV19 to TRBJ1-1; D uncertain. The V gene's germline CDR1 is LNHDA and CDR2 SQIVND (reference sequence). The CDR3 runs to 16 residues. Trimming cost V 3 bases and J 0 bases, with 14 bases left between them. The CDR3 DNA reads as TGTGCCAGTAGTATCGGTGCGGCCAGCATGAACACTGAAGCTTTCTTT. Amino acid sequence: CASSIGAASMNTEAFF.

The chain links TRBV30 to TRBJ2-1; D is perhaps TRBD2 (7 bases). V was clipped by 2 bases and J by 2 bases, with 10 bases between them. The CDR3 runs to 14 residues. The germline gives CDR1 GTSNPN, CDR2 SVGIG (reference sequence). In DNA, the CDR3 is TGTGCCTGGAGTAGGGGGAGGGCCTACAATGAGCAGTTCTTC. Translated, it gives CAWSRGRAYNEQFF.

This chain connects TRBV28 to TRBJ2-5; D possibly corresponds to TRBD2 (5 bases). Germline CDR1 and CDR2: MDHEN and SYDVKM. This CDR3 has 13 residues. Trimming left V 10 bases short and J 5 bases short, with 17 bases between. This CDR3 is CATSSPTSETQYF. The DNA of the CDR3 is TGTGCCACCTCATCACCTACTAGTGAGACCCAGTACTTC.

This rearrangement joins TRBV6-2 or TRBV6-3 to TRBJ1-2, with 8 bases that match TRBD1. Unmatched junction bases numbered 7, after V lost 3 bases and J lost 7 bases. The CDR3 contains 14 residues. Germline V gene sequence: CDR1 MNHEY, CDR2 SVGEGT. CDR3 DNA sequence: TGTGCCAGCAGTTATCAGGACAGGGAGTTTGGCTACACCTTC. Its translation: CASSYQDREFGYTF.

The chain uses TRBV20-1 and TRBJ1-4; D uncertain. The V gene's germline CDR1 is DFQATT and CDR2 SNEGSKA (reference sequence). The V gene lost 4 bases and the J gene lost 8 bases, with 8 bases spanning the gap. The CDR3 is 11 amino acids. The CDR3 sequence is CSAMGGEKLFF. CDR3 nucleotide sequence: TGCAGTGCTATGGGAGGAGAAAAACTGTTTTTT.

V is TRBV6-5 and J is TRBJ1-2; weak D call: TRBD1 (5 bases). The CDR3 totals 13 residues. Germline V lookup: CDR1 MNHEY, CDR2 SVGAGI. The ends were cut back, 11 bases at V and 8 bases at J, with 21 bases in the middle. CDR3: CALTGTPIGGYTF. The DNA for the CDR3 is TGTGCCCTTACCGGGACTCCAATAGGGGGCTACACCTTC.

The V and J genes are TRBV6-5 and TRBJ1-1; 7 nucleotides agree with TRBD1. V lost 6 bases, J lost 1 base, and 5 bases stayed unmatched. The germline CDR1 and CDR2 sequences are MNHEY and SVGAGI. This CDR3 is 14 amino acids long. In nucleotides, the CDR3 is TGTGCCAGCAGAACTGGGACAGAGAACACTGAAGCTTTCTTT. It translates to CASRTGTENTEAFF.